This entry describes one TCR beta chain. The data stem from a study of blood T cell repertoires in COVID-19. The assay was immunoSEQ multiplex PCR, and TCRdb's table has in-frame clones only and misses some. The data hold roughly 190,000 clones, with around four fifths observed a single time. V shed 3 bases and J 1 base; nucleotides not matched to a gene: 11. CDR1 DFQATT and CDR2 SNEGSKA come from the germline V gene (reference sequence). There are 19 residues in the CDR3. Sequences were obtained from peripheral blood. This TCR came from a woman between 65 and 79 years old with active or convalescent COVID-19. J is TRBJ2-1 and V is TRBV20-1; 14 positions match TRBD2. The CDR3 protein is CSASDRLAGGPRSYNEQFF. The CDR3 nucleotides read TGCAGTGCTAGTGACCGACTAGCGGGAGGGCCGAGGTCCTACAATGAGCAGTTCTTC.